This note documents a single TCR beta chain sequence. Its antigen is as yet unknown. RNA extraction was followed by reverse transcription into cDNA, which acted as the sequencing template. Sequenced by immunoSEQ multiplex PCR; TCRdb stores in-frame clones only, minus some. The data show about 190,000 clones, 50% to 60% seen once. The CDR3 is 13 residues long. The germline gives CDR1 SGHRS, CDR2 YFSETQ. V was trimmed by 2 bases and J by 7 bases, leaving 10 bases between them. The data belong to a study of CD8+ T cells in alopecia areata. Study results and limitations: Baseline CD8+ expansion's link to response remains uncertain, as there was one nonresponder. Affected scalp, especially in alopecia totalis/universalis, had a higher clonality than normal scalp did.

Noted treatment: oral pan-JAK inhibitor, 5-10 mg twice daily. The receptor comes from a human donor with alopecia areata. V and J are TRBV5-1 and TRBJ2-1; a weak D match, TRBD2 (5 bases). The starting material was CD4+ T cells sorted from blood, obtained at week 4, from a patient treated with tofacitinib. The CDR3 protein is CASSFDEGNEQFF. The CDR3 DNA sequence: TGCGCCAGCAGCTTTGATGAGGGAAATGAGCAGTTCTTC.